This record concerns one T cell receptor (beta chain) sequence. The antigen is not known. Using immunoSEQ multiplex PCR, the repertoire was profiled, and TCRdb retains in-frame clones only, with some absent. This table has roughly 120,000 clones, approximately 83% appearing once. The data stem from a study of T cell responses to AZD1222 COVID-19 vaccine. Background on the study: It was second doses at about 4 or about 12 weeks that were pooled.

Findings and caveats of the study: Spike was spanned by vaccine-associated CD4 TCRs, with dominance at 160-218 and 743-854. The study identified only a handful of AZD1222 recipients as seropositive at baseline. Recipients of two AZD1222 doses showed rising Spike-specific TCR breadth and depth.

The CDR3 contains 15 residues. Germline lookup yields CDR1 LGHDT and CDR2 YNNKEL (reference sequence). The V gene lost 1 base and the J gene lost 8 bases, with 14 bases spanning the gap. The clonotype comes from an adult in good health. Source: peripheral blood, taken on day 0 of AZD1222 vaccination. The chain is built from TRBV3-1 (or the pseudogene TRBV3-2) and TRBJ1-4; D gene uncertain. The CDR3 DNA sequence: TGTGCCAGCAGCCAAGCGGCAAGGGCGGACGAAAAACTGTTTTTT. Translation gives CASSQAARADEKLFF.